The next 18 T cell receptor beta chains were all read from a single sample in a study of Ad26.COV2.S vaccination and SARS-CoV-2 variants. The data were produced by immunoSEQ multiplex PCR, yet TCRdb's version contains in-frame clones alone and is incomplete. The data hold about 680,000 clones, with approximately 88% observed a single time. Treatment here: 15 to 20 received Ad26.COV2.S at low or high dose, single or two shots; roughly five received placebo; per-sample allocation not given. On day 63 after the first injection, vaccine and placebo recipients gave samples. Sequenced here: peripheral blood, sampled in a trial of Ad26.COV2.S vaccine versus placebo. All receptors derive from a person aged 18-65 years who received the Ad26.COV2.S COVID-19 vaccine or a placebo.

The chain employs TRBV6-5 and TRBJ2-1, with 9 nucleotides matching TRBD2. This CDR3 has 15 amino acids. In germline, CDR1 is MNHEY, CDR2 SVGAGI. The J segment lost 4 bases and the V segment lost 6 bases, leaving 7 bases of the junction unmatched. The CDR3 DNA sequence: TGTGCCAGCAGCCAAACTAGCGGGCTTTACAATGAGCAGTTCTTC. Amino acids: CASSQTSGLYNEQFF.

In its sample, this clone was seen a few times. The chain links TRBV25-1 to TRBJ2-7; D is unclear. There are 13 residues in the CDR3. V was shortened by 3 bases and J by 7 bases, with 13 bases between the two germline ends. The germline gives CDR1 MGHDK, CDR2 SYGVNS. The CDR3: CASSDRQPWEQYF. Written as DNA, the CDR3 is TGTGCCAGCAGTGACCGGCAGCCGTGGGAGCAGTACTTC.

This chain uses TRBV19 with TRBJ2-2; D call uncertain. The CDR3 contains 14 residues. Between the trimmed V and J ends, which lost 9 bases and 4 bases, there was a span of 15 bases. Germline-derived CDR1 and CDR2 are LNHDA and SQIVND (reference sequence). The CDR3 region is CASESSWPTGELFF. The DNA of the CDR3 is TGTGCCAGCGAGTCTTCATGGCCCACCGGGGAGCTGTTTTTT.

CDR3 amino acids: CASSTGTSGYNEQFF. For the CDR3, the DNA is TGTGCCAGCAGCACCGGGACTAGCGGGTACAATGAGCAGTTCTTC. This chain links TRBV9 with TRBJ2-1; 12 bases match TRBD2. The length of the CDR3 is 15 residues. Germline V gene lookup returns CDR1 SGDLS and CDR2 YYNGEE. V lost 4 bases to trimming and J lost 4 bases; unmatched junction nucleotides: 3.

In nucleotides, the CDR3 is TGTGCCAGCAGCTTAGATCTCGGAGGGGGGGACGAGCAGTACTTC. This encodes CASSLDLGGGDEQYF. The chain employs TRBV7-9 and TRBJ2-7; perhaps TRBD2 as D (7 bases). Germline assignment: CDR1 SEHNR and CDR2 FQNEAQ (reference sequence). CDR3 length equals 15 residues. V dropped 1 base and J dropped 5 bases, with 15 bases sitting between them.

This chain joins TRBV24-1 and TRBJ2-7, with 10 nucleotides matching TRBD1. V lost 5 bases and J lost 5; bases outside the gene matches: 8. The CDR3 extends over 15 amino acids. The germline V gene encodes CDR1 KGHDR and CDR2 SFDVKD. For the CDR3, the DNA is TGTGCCACCAGTGGTGTGGGGACAGGGGCCGACGAGCAGTACTTC. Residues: CATSGVGTGADEQYF.

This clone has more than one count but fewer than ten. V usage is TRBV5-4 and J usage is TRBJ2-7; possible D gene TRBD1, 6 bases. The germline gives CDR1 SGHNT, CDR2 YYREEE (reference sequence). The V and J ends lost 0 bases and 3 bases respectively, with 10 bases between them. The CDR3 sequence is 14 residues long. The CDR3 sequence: CASSLGQVGYEQYF. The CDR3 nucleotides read TGTGCCAGCAGCTTGGGACAGGTGGGCTACGAGCAGTACTTC.

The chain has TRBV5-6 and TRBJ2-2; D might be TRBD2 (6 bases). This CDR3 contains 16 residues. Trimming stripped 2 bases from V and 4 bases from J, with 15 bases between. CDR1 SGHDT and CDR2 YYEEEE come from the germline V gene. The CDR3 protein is CASSFVPGTSTGELFF. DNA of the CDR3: TGTGCCAGCAGCTTTGTACCAGGGACTTCCACCGGGGAGCTGTTTTTT.

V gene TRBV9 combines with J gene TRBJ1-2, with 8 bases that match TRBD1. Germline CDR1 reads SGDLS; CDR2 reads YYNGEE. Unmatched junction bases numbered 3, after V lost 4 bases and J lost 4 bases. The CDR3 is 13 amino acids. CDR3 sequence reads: CASSLGQVYGYTF. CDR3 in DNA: TGTGCCAGCAGCCTGGGACAGGTCTATGGCTACACCTTC.

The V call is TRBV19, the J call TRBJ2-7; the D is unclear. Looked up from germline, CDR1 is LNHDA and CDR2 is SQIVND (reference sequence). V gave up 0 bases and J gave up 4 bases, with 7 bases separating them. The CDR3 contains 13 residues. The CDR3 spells CASSIDPRYEQYF. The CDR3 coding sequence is TGTGCCAGTAGTATAGATCCGCGGTACGAGCAGTACTTC.

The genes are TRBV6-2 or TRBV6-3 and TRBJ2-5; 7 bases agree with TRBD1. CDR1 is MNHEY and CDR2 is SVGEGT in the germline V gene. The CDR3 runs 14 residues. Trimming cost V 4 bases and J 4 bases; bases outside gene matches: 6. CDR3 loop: CASSFARTGETQYF. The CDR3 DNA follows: TGTGCCAGCAGTTTCGCCAGGACAGGAGAGACCCAGTACTTC.

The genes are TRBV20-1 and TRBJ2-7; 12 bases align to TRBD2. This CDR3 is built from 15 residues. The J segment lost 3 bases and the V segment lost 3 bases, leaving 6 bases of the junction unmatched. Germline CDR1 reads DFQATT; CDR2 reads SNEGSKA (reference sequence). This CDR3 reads CSASLRLAGVYEQYF. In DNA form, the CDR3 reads TGCAGTGCTAGTCTCCGACTAGCGGGGGTCTACGAGCAGTACTTC.

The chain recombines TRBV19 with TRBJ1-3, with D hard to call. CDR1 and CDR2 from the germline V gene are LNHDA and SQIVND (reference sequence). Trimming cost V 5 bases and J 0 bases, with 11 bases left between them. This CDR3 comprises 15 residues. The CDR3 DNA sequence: TGTGCCAGTAGTTCCCGATCAGTCTCTGGAAACACCATATATTTT. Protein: CASSSRSVSGNTIYF.

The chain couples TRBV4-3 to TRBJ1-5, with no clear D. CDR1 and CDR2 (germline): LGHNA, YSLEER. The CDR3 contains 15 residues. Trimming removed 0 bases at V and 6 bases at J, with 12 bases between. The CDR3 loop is CASSQDPTGSQPQHF. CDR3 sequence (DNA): TGCGCCAGCAGCCAAGACCCCACGGGCAGTCAGCCCCAGCATTTT.

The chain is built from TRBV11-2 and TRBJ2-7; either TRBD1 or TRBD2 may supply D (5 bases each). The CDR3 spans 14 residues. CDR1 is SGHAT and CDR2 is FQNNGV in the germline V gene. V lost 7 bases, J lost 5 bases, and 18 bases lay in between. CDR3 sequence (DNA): TGTGCCAGCACCCTGTGGCAGGGACCCCACGAGCAGTACTTC. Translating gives CASTLWQGPHEQYF.

CDR3 nucleotide sequence: TGCGCCAGCAGCTTGTCTAGCGCCCAAGGGGAGACCCAGTACTTC. Its translation is CASSLSSAQGETQYF. The V call is TRBV5-1, the J call TRBJ2-5, with TRBD2 as a possible D gene (6 bases). CDR3 length equals 15 residues. The germline V gene encodes CDR1 SGHRS and CDR2 YFSETQ. V lost 1 base and J lost 5, with 15 bases in between.

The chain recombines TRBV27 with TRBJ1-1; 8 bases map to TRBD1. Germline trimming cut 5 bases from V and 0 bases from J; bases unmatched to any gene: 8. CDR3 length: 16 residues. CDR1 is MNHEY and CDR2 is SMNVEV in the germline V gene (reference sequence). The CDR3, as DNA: TGTGCCAGCAGTACGGGGACAGGCCTAATGAACACTGAAGCTTTCTTT. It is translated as CASSTGTGLMNTEAFF.

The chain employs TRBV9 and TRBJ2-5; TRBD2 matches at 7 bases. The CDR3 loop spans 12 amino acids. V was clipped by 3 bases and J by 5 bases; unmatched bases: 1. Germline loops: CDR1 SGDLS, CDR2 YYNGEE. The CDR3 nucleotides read TGTGCCAGCAGCGATAGCGGGGAGACCCAGTACTTC. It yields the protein CASSDSGETQYF.